This T cell receptor (beta chain) was sequenced for a study of HIV-infected patients and healthy controls. Overall study findings and caveats: In healthy controls, MAIT alpha CDR3s were common; in HIV+ repertoires, severely depleted. Compared with healthy controls, HIV-infected patients showed less CDR3 sharing between individuals. HLA types of the donors remained undetermined. Compared with untreated HIV+ repertoires, healthy controls showed roughly threefold more distinct CDR3s and higher Shannon diversity.

By share, this clonotype counts as medium-sized. What it binds is not known. V was cut by 4 bases and J by 0 bases, with 7 bases left in between. CDR1 is SGHTA and CDR2 is FQGNSA in the germline V gene. CDR3 length: 14 amino acids. No cell fractionation was done, so the repertoire covers all unsorted peripheral blood T cells. Alpha and beta constant-region primers primed reverse transcription of 500 to 550 ng RNA. Separate chain-specific third strand synthesis with multiplexing indices produced the alpha and beta libraries. Each CDR3 protein gets one entry after TCRdb re-called the 5' RACE reads with MiXCR. The data contain about 18,000 distinct CDR3 sequences, over 9% of them singletons.

The sequenced sample was blood. The source is an adult in good health. The V and J genes are TRBV7-2 and TRBJ2-1, with D tentatively TRBD1 or TRBD2 (5 bases each). The CDR3 bases are TGTGCCAGCAGCTGGGGGAGCTCCTACAATGAGCAGTTCTTC. This encodes CASSWGSSYNEQFF.